A single sample is the source of the 27 T cell receptor beta chains below, sequenced in a study of T cells in Graves' hyperthyroidism and ophthalmopathy. What was amplified from RNA transcripts were TCR beta CDR3 regions. Using the HTBI primer set, a first-round RT-PCR was run on the TCR CDR3. TCRdb reanalysed the multiplex PCR reads using MiXCR and keeps one entry per CDR3 protein. The sample records about 250,000 distinct CDR3 sequences, nearly 15% being singletons. The sequenced sample was blood. Every receptor here comes from a woman in her forties or fifties with Graves' hyperthyroidism that later progressed to Graves' ophthalmopathy.

This clonotype was detected ten times or more. This CDR3 reads CASRTTGSGANVLTF. The CDR3 DNA reads as TGTGCCAGCAGAACCACAGGGTCTGGGGCCAACGTCCTGACTTTC. This chain connects TRBV2 to TRBJ2-6; D might be TRBD1 (6 bases). The CDR3 runs 15 residues. Trimming removed 6 bases at V and 1 base at J, with 10 bases between. The germline gives CDR1 SNHLY, CDR2 FYNNEI.

This clonotype was found many times. This sequence joins TRBV10-3 and TRBJ2-7; tentatively, D is TRBD1 (6 bases). The CDR3 is 13 residues long. Germline V lookup: CDR1 ENHRY, CDR2 SYGVKD. V gave up 2 bases and J gave up 4 bases, with 9 bases separating them. CDR3 nucleotide sequence: TGTGCCATCAGTGAGAGGGGGACATACGAGCAGTACTTC. It translates to CAISERGTYEQYF.

This clonotype has at least ten counts. This chain links TRBV5-1 with TRBJ1-6, with 9 bases matching TRBD1. Per the germline V gene, CDR1 is SGHRS and CDR2 is YFSETQ. The V segment lost 0 bases and the J segment 7 bases; nucleotides outside the gene matches: 5. This CDR3 spans 16 amino acids. Written as DNA, the CDR3 is TGCGCCAGCAGCTTGGCCGGAGGGACAGGGAATTCACCCCTCCACTTT. Protein sequence: CASSLAGGTGNSPLHF.

Many counts were recorded for this clonotype. The V call is TRBV28, the J call TRBJ1-6; TRBD1 matches 8 bases. Trimming took 6 bases from V and 6 from J; bases not matched to a gene: 1. In germline, CDR1 is MDHEN, CDR2 SYDVKM. This CDR3 has 13 amino acids. The DNA for the CDR3 is TGTGCCAGCAGGGACAGGGCTAATTCACCCCTCCACTTT. Protein: CASRDRANSPLHF.

The CDR3 is CSVSGTSGSNEQFF. The DNA of the CDR3 is TGCAGCGTTTCCGGGACTAGCGGGAGCAATGAGCAGTTCTTC. The chain links TRBV29-1 to TRBJ2-1; 14 bases line up with TRBD2. CDR1 is SQVTM and CDR2 is ANQGSEA in the germline V gene. This CDR3 comprises 14 residues. V lost 5 bases, J lost 6 bases, and 3 bases stayed unmatched.

In this sample, this clonotype turned up many times. The chain links TRBV13 to TRBJ1-5; TRBD1 matches at 7 bases. After removal of 3 bases from V and 5 bases from J, the junction contained 7 bases not matched to a gene. Germline V gene data show CDR1 as PRHDT and CDR2 as FYEKMQ (reference sequence). The length of the CDR3 is 15 residues. CDR3 DNA: TGTGCCAGCAGCTTCGGTAGACAGGGAGATCAGCCCCAGCATTTT. It specifies CASSFGRQGDQPQHF.

In its sample, this clonotype was seen a few times. This sequence joins TRBV19 and TRBJ2-7, with 8 bases matching TRBD2. V shed 4 bases and J 4 bases; nucleotides not matched to a gene: 12. Germline CDR1 LNHDA, CDR2 SQIVND (reference sequence). The CDR3 contains 16 residues. CDR3 residues: CASSTDGGLDPYEQYF. In DNA, the CDR3 is TGTGCCAGTAGTACCGACGGGGGACTAGATCCTTACGAGCAGTACTTC.

This clonotype was detected ten times or more. The chain couples TRBV5-1 to TRBJ2-7; TRBD1 agrees at 11 bases. V lost 4 bases and J lost 5; bases outside the gene matches: 5. Germline CDR1 SGHRS, CDR2 YFSETQ. This CDR3 is 14 amino acids long. The CDR3 sequence is CASSPRTGGDEQYF. The CDR3 coding sequence is TGCGCCAGCAGCCCCCGGACAGGGGGCGACGAGCAGTACTTC.

This clonotype was seen at least ten times. The genes are TRBV2 and TRBJ2-7; D may be TRBD2 (5 bases). Trimming took off 7 bases at V and 5 bases at J, with 12 bases between the two ends. Germline V gene sequence: CDR1 SNHLY, CDR2 FYNNEI. The CDR3 is 12 residues long. The CDR3 bases are TGTGCCAGCATTACTAGTCCCCACGAGCAGTACTTC. This gives the protein CASITSPHEQYF.

As to this clonotype: The junction and the germline gene differ at one end; a read error may be behind it. The V gene is TRBV5-1, the J gene TRBJ2-7; 9 bases map to TRBD1. This CDR3 region has 14 residues. Germline V gives CDR1 SGHRS, CDR2 YFSETQ. CDR3 nucleotide sequence: TGTGCCAGCAGCTTGGGACAGGGATCAAGCGAGCAGTACTTC. Translated: CASSLGQGSSEQYF. The full variable domain, in which reference TRBV5-1 and TRBJ2-7 provide the parts outside the CDR3, is KAGVTQTPRYLIKTRGQQVTLSCSPISGHRSVSWYQQTPGQGLQFLFEYFSETQRNKGNFPGRFSGRQFSNSRSEMNVSTLELGDSALYLCASSLGQGSSEQYFGPGTRLTVT.

This clonotype showed up just a few times. In DNA form, the CDR3 reads TGTGCCAGTAGCCTCGGGACCATCCTCAATGAGCAGTTCTTC. Residues: CASSLGTILNEQFF. The chain links TRBV19 to TRBJ2-1, with D perhaps given as TRBD1 or TRBD2 (5 bases each). Trimming removed 6 bases at V and 6 bases at J, with 15 bases between. This CDR3 has 14 amino acids. CDR1 LNHDA and CDR2 SQIVND come from the germline V gene (reference sequence).

The gene calls are TRBV20-1 and TRBJ2-7; D possibly corresponds to TRBD2 (6 bases). The germline V and J ends were trimmed by 4 bases and 0 bases, with 10 bases remaining between them. The V gene's germline CDR1 is DFQATT and CDR2 SNEGSKA (reference sequence). This CDR3 spans 13 amino acids. This CDR3 is CSATEDYSYEQYF. CDR3 in DNA: TGCAGTGCTACCGAGGACTACTCCTACGAGCAGTACTTC.

This clonotype was counted at least ten times. This chain connects TRBV30 to TRBJ2-3; 12 bases are shared with TRBD2. This CDR3 is built from 14 residues. The germline V gene has CDR1 GTSNPN and CDR2 SVGIG (reference sequence). After removal of 8 bases from V and 1 base from J, the junction contained 4 bases not matched to a gene. CDR3 DNA: TGTGCCCGAAGACTAGCGGGGGGCACAGATACGCAGTATTTT. Amino acid sequence: CARRLAGGTDTQYF.

The sample holds many counts of this clonotype. This rearrangement joins TRBV28 to TRBJ1-1; no definite D call. With 5 bases removed from V and 6 bases from J, the gap between germline ends came to 13 bases. Germline V gives CDR1 MDHEN, CDR2 SYDVKM. The CDR3 totals 13 residues. CDR3 DNA: TGTGCCAGCAGTGCCGGGTCACGGGCTGAAGCTTTCTTT. Translated: CASSAGSRAEAFF.

The chain has TRBV15 and TRBJ1-2; 9 positions match TRBD1. Germline CDR1 LNHNV, CDR2 YYDKDF (reference sequence). The CDR3 has 14 amino acids. V lost 1 base and J lost 3; bases outside the gene matches: 0. CDR3 nucleotide sequence: TGTGCCACCAGCAGAGGGGACAGGGACTATGGCTACACCTTC. Its translation: CATSRGDRDYGYTF.

The rearrangement joins TRBV3-1 to TRBJ1-3, with TRBD1 as a possible D gene (5 bases). The germline CDR1 and CDR2 sequences are LGHDT and YNNKEL (reference sequence). V was pared by 4 bases and J by 3 bases, with 16 bases between. The CDR3 length is 16 residues. Here the CDR3 DNA reads TGTGCCAGCAGCCCTCCGGGACTCTCCCTTGGAAACACCATATATTTT. As protein: CASSPPGLSLGNTIYF.

Notes on this clonotype: One junction end does not reproduce the germline sequence, and a read error may be involved. The rearrangement uses TRBV12-3 or TRBV12-4 and TRBJ2-5; D tentatively fits TRBD1 or TRBD2 (6 bases each). The CDR3 sequence is 16 residues long. The CDR3 DNA sequence: TGTGCCAGCAGTTTAATAAAGGGGGGCACAAGAGAGACCCGGTACTTC. It specifies CASSLIKGGTRETRYF.

The chain joins TRBV4-1 to TRBJ2-3, with 8 bases fitting TRBD2. The length of the CDR3 is 16 residues. With V trimmed by 1 base and J by 2 bases, 5 bases remained unmatched. CDR1 is MGHRA, CDR2 YSYEKL, per germline. The CDR3: CASSQASGSTTDTQYF. The CDR3 region has the DNA TGCGCCAGCAGCCAAGCCAGCGGGAGCACCACAGATACGCAGTATTTT.

This clonotype was seen ten or more times. This sequence joins TRBV19 and TRBJ2-3; 10 nucleotides align to TRBD2. Germline CDR1 is LNHDA and CDR2 is SQIVND (reference sequence). The V segment lost 6 bases and the J segment 1 base; nucleotides outside the gene matches: 7. The CDR3 length is 16 residues. The CDR3 protein is CASSTRTSGRTDTQYF. The CDR3, as DNA: TGTGCCAGTAGCACCCGGACTAGCGGTCGCACAGATACGCAGTATTTT. The full variable domain, in which reference TRBV19 and TRBJ2-3 provide the parts outside the CDR3, is DGGITQSPKYLFRKEGQNVTLSCEQNLNHDAMYWYRQDPGQGLRLIYYSQIVNDFQKGDIAEGYSVSREKKESFPLTVTSAQKNPTAFYLCASSTRTSGRTDTQYFGPGTRLTVL.

At least ten counts were recorded for this clonotype. The chain uses TRBV2 and TRBJ1-2, with unresolved D. The CDR3 is made up of 13 amino acids. The germline V gene has CDR1 SNHLY and CDR2 FYNNEI. Trimming left V 0 bases short and J 8 bases short, with 10 bases between. CDR3 sequence (DNA): TGTGCCAGCAGTGAAGCGCGGCCAGGCGGCTACACCTTC. Residues: CASSEARPGGYTF.

This clonotype was seen a handful of times. The genes are TRBV9 and TRBJ2-7, with TRBD1 identical over 9 bases. V was pared by 5 bases and J by 3 bases, with 9 bases of the junction left unmatched. CDR1 and CDR2 from the germline V gene are SGDLS and YYNGEE. CDR3 length: 15 amino acids. The CDR3 protein is CASSRTGTGIYEQYF. The CDR3 DNA sequence: TGTGCCAGCAGTCGTACCGGGACAGGGATCTACGAGCAGTACTTC.

The chain joins TRBV2 to TRBJ2-5; 8 bases map to TRBD2. There are 15 residues in the CDR3. CDR1 and CDR2 (germline): SNHLY, FYNNEI. The trim removed 6 bases at V and 5 bases at J, leaving 11 bases unmatched. The CDR3 DNA follows: TGTGCCAGCAGGGGAAGTAGCGGGGAAGGGGAGACCCAGTACTTC. It translates to CASRGSSGEGETQYF.

This clonotype was detected many times. The V call is TRBV7-3, the J call TRBJ2-7; the D call may be TRBD1 or TRBD2 (5 bases each). Germline V gene lookup returns CDR1 SGHTA and CDR2 FQGTGA. This CDR3 is built from 13 residues. Trimming removed 2 bases at V and 4 bases at J, with 9 bases between. The chain's CDR3 is CASSLGGPYEQYF. The CDR3 DNA reads as TGTGCCAGCAGCTTAGGGGGACCTTACGAGCAGTACTTC. Supplemented by reference TRBV7-3 and TRBJ2-7, the full variable domain reads GAGVSQTPSNKVTEKGKYVELRCDPISGHTALYWYRQSLGQGPEFLIYFQGTGAADDSGLPNDRFFAVRPEGSVSTLKIQRTERGDSAVYLCASSLGGPYEQYFGPGTRLTVT.

This clonotype came up many times. The chain combines TRBV7-9 with TRBJ2-1; 11 nucleotides align to TRBD2. CDR1 SEHNR and CDR2 FQNEAQ come from the germline V gene (reference sequence). The V segment lost 3 bases and the J segment 9 bases; nucleotides outside the gene matches: 7. This CDR3 is built from 15 residues. CDR3 region: CASSFLAGGPGEQFF. Written as DNA, the CDR3 is TGTGCCAGCAGCTTCCTAGCGGGAGGCCCCGGTGAGCAGTTCTTC.

The chain couples TRBV27 to TRBJ2-3; TRBD2 matches at 9 bases. CDR1 is MNHEY, CDR2 SMNVEV, per germline (reference sequence). With 6 bases clipped from V and 5 bases from J, the junction kept 3 bases outside the gene matches. This CDR3 has 13 amino acids. The CDR3 DNA sequence: TGTGCCAGCAGGACGACTAGCGGAGATACGCAGTATTTT. Translated, it gives CASRTTSGDTQYF.

This clonotype was counted many times. CDR3 DNA sequence: TGTGCCAGCAGTTACACAGGGGGCCCCGGGGAGCTGTTTTTT. It encodes CASSYTGGPGELFF. The V call is TRBV6-2 or TRBV6-3, the J call TRBJ2-2; 9 positions match TRBD1. After removal of 2 bases from V and 6 bases from J, the junction contained 1 base not matched to a gene. The germline gives CDR1 MNHEY, CDR2 SVGEGT. There are 14 residues in the CDR3.

As regards this clonotype: The junction shows a germline mismatch at one end, possibly a read error. J is TRBJ2-5 and V is TRBV28, with D perhaps matching TRBD2 (6 bases). The germline gives CDR1 MDHEN, CDR2 SYDVKM. The CDR3 totals 12 residues. CDR3 in DNA: TGTGCCAGCAGAACTCCTGGGACTTTCATGGGCTTC. It encodes CASRTPGTFMGF.